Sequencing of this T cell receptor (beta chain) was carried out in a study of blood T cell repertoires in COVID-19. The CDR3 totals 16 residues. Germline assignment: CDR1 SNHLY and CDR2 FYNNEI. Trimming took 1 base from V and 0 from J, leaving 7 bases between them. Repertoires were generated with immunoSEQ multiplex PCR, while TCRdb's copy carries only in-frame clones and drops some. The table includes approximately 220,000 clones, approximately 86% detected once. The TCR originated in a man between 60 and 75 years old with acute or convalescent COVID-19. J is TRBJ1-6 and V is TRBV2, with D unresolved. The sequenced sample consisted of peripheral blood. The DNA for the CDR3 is TGTGCCAGCAGTGAAGGAGGGAGCTCCTATAATTCACCCCTCCACTTT. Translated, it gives CASSEGGSSYNSPLHF.